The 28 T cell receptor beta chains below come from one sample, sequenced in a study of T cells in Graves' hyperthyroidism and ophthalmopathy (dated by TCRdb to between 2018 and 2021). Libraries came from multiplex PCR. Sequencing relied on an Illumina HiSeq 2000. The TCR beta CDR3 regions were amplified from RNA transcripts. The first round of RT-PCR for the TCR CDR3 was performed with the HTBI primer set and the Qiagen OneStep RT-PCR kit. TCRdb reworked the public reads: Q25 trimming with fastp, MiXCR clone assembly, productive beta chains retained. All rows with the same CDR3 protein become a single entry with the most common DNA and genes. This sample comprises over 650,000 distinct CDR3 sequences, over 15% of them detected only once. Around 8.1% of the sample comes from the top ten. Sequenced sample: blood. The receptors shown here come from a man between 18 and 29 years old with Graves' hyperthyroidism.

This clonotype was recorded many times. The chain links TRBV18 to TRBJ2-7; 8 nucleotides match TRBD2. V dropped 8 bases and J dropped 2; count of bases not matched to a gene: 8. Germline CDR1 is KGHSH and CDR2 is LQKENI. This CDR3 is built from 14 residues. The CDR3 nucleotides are TGTGCCAGCAGTCCTCCGGGACTAGCCTACGAGCAGTACTTC. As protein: CASSPPGLAYEQYF.

The CDR3 DNA sequence: TGCGCCAGCAGCTTGGAATCGCTCTTCGTCGATGAGCAGTTCTTC. This gives the protein CASSLESLFVDEQFF. This chain links TRBV5-1 with TRBJ2-1; D gene uncertain. The CDR3 is 15 residues long. The germline V gene has CDR1 SGHRS and CDR2 YFSETQ. Trimming removed 0 bases at V and 8 bases at J, with 15 bases between.

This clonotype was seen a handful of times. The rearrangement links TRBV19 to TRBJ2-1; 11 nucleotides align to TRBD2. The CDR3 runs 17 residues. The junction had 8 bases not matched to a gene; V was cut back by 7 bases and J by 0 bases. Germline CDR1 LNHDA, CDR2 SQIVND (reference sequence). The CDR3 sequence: CASTPLAGGGSYNEQFF. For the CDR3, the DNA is TGTGCCAGTACCCCCTTAGCGGGAGGGGGCTCCTACAATGAGCAGTTCTTC.

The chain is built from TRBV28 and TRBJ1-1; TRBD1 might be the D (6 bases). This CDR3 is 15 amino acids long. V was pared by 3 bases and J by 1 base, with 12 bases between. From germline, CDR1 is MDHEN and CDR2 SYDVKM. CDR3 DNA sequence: TGTGCCAGCAGTTTGCCGACGACAGGGAACACTGAAGCTTTCTTT. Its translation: CASSLPTTGNTEAFF.

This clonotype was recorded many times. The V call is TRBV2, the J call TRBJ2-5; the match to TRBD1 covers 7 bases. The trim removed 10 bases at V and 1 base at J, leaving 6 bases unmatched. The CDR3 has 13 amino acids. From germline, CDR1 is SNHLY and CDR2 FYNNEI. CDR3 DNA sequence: TGTGCCACGAACCGACAGGGCCAAGAGACCCAGTACTTC. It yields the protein CATNRQGQETQYF.

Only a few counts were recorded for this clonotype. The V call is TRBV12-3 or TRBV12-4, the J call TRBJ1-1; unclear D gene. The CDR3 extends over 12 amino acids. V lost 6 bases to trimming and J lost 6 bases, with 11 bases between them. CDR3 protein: CASSLGLSEAFF. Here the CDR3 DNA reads TGTGCCAGCAGCCTTGGACTGTCTGAAGCTTTCTTT.

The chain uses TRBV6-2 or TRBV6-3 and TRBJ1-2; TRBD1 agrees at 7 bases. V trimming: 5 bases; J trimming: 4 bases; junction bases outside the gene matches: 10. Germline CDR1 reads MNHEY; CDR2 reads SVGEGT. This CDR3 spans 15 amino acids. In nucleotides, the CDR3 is TGTGCCAGCAGTCCACGGGACAGTTACTCCTATGGCTACACCTTC. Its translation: CASSPRDSYSYGYTF.

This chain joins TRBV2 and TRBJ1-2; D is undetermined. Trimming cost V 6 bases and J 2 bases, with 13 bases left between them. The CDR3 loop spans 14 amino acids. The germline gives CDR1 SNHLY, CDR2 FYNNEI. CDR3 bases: TGTGCCAGCAGCGGTGATAGGGAAAACTATGGCTACACCTTC. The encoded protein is CASSGDRENYGYTF.

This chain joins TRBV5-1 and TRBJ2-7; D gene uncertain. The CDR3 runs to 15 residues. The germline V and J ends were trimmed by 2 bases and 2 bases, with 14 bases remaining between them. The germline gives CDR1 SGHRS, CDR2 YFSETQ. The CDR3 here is CASSFSPVGTYEQYF. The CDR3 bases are TGCGCCAGCAGCTTCTCACCTGTTGGGACCTACGAGCAGTACTTC.

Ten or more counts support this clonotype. Here the CDR3 DNA reads TGTGCCAGCTCTACCGGTAGACGTAACAATGAGCAGTTCTTC. It specifies CASSTGRRNNEQFF. V gene TRBV18 combines with J gene TRBJ2-1; no definite D call. The CDR3 extends over 14 amino acids. Germline values: CDR1 KGHSH, CDR2 LQKENI. V shed 6 bases and J shed 5 bases, with 14 bases lying between them.

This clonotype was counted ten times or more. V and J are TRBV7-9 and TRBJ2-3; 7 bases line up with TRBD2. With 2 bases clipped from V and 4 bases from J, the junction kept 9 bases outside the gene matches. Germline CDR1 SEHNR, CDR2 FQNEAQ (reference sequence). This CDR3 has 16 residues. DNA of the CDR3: TGTGCCAGCAGCTTACGCGGGAGAAGGGGCGCAGATACGCAGTATTTT. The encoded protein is CASSLRGRRGADTQYF.

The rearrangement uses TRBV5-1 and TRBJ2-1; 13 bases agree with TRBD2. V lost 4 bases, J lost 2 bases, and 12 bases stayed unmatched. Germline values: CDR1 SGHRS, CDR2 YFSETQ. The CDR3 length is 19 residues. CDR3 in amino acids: CASSPQWGLAGPTYNEQFF. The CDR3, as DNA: TGCGCCAGCAGCCCCCAGTGGGGACTAGCGGGACCAACCTACAATGAGCAGTTCTTC.

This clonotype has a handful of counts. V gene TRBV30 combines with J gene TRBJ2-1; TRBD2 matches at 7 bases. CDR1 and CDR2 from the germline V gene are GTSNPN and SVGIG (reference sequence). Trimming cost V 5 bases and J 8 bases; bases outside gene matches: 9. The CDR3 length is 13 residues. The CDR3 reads CAWGAGVEDEQFF. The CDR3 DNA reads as TGTGCCTGGGGGGCGGGAGTTGAGGATGAGCAGTTCTTC.

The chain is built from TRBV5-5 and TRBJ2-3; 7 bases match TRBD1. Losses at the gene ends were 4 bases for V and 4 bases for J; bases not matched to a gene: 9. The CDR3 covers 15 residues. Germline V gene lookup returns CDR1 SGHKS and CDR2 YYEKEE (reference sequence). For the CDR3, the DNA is TGTGCCAGCAGCCTAACACAGGGGCTCCCAGATACGCAGTATTTT. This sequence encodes CASSLTQGLPDTQYF. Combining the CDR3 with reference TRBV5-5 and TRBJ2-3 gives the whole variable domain DAGVTQSPTHLIKTRGQQVTLRCSPISGHKSVSWYQQVLGQGPQFIFQYYEKEERGRGNFPDRFSARQFPNYSSELNVNALLLGDSALYLCASSLTQGLPDTQYFGPGTRLTVL.

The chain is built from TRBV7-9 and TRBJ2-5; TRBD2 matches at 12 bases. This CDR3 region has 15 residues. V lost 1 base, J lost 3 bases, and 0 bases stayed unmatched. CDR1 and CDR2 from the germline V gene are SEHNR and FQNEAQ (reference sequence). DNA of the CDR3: TGTGCCAGCAGCTTAGGGACTAGCGGGAAAGAGACCCAGTACTTC. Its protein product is CASSLGTSGKETQYF.

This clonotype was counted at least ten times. The CDR3 loop reads CASSEFPTSGSYEQYF. The CDR3 DNA is TGTGCCAGCAGTGAATTCCCGACTAGCGGGAGCTACGAGCAGTACTTC. The chain links TRBV6-1 to TRBJ2-7; TRBD2 agrees at 12 bases. With V trimmed by 2 bases and J by 3 bases, 5 bases remained unmatched. The length of the CDR3 is 16 residues. CDR1 is MNHNS and CDR2 is SASEGT in the germline V gene.

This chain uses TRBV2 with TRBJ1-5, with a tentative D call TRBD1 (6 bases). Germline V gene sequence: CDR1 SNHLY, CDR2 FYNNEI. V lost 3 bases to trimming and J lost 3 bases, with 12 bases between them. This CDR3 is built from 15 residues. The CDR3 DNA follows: TGTGCCAGCAGTGAGCGGGGGGCCTCCAATCAGCCCCAGCATTTT. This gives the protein CASSERGASNQPQHF. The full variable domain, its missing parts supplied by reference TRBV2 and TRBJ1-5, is EPEVTQTPSHQVTQMGQEVILRCVPISNHLYFYWYRQILGQKVEFLVSFYNNEISEKSEIFDDQFSVERPDGSNFTLKIRSTKLEDSAMYFCASSERGASNQPQHFGDGTRLSIL.

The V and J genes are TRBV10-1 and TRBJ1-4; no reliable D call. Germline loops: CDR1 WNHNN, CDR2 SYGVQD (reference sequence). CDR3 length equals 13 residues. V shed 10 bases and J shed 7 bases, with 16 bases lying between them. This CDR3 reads CANPTGGREKLFF. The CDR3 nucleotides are TGCGCCAACCCGACCGGCGGGCGTGAAAAACTGTTTTTT.

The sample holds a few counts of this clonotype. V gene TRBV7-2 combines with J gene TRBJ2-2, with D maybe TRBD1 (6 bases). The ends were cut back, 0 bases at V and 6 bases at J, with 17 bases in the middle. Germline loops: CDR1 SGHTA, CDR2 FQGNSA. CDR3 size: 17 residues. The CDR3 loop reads CASSLAIGQGIPGELFF. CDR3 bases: TGTGCCAGCAGCTTAGCGATCGGGCAGGGGATTCCCGGGGAGCTGTTTTTT.

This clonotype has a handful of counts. CDR3 nucleotide sequence: TGTGCCAGCAGCTTAGCTCGACAGGGGGCCTTAGCCAAAAACATTCAGTACTTC. As protein: CASSLARQGALAKNIQYF. The chain uses TRBV11-2 and TRBJ2-4; 10 bases match TRBD1. J was trimmed by 0 bases and V by 1 base; bases with no gene match: 6. This CDR3 has 18 amino acids. Germline-derived CDR1 and CDR2 are SGHAT and FQNNGV.

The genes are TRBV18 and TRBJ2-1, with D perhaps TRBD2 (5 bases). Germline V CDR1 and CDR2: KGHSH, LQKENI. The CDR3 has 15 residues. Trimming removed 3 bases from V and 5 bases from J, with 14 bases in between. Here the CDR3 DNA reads TGTGCCAGCTCACCCCGGACTGTATCCCACAATGAGCAGTTCTTC. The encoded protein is CASSPRTVSHNEQFF.

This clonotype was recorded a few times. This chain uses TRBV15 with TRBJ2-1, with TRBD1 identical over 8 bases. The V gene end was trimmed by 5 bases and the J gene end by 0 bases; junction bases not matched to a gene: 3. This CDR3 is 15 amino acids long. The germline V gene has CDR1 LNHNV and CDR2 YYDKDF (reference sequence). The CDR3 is CATSRDRSSYNEQFF. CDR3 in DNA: TGTGCCACCAGCCGGGACAGGAGCTCCTACAATGAGCAGTTCTTC.

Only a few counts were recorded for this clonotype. The CDR3 here is CAWSARLAGEGIEQYF. The CDR3 DNA follows: TGTGCCTGGAGTGCCAGACTAGCGGGAGAAGGAATCGAGCAGTACTTC. The chain links TRBV30 to TRBJ2-7; 12 nucleotides match TRBD2. CDR1 and CDR2 from the germline V gene are GTSNPN and SVGIG (reference sequence). The CDR3 has 16 residues. V was pared by 1 base and J by 6 bases, with 10 bases of the junction left unmatched.

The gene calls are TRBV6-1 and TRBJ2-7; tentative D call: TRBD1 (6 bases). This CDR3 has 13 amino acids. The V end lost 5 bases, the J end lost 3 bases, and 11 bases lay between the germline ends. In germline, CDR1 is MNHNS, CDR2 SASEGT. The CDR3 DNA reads TGTGCCAGCAGTCGGGACACGATCTACGAGCAGTACTTC. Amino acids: CASSRDTIYEQYF.

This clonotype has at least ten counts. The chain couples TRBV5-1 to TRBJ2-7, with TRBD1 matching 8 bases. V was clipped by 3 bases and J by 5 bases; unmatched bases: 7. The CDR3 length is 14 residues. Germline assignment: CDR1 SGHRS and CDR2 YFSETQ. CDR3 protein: CASSSQGESNEQYF. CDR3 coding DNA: TGCGCCAGCAGCTCACAGGGGGAATCGAACGAGCAGTACTTC.

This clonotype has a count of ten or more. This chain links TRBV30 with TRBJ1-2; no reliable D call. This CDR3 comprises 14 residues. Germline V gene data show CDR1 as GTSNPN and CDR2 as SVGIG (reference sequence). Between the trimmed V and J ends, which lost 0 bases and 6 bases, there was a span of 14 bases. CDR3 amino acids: CAWSVSPRSDGYTF. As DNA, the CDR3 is TGTGCCTGGAGTGTGTCGCCTAGATCAGATGGCTACACCTTC.

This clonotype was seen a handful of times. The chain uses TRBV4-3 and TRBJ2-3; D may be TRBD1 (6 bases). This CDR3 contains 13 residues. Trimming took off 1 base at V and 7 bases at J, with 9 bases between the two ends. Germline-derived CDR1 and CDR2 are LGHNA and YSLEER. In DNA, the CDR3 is TGCGCCAGCAGCCAAGGGGACACTTATACGCAGTATTTT. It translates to CASSQGDTYTQYF.

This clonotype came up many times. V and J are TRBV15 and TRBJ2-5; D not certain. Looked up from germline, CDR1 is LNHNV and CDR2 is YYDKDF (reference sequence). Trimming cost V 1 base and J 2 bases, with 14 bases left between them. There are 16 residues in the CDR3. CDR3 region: CATSRALLGSQETQYF. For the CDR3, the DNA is TGTGCCACCAGCAGAGCCCTTCTGGGGTCACAAGAGACCCAGTACTTC.